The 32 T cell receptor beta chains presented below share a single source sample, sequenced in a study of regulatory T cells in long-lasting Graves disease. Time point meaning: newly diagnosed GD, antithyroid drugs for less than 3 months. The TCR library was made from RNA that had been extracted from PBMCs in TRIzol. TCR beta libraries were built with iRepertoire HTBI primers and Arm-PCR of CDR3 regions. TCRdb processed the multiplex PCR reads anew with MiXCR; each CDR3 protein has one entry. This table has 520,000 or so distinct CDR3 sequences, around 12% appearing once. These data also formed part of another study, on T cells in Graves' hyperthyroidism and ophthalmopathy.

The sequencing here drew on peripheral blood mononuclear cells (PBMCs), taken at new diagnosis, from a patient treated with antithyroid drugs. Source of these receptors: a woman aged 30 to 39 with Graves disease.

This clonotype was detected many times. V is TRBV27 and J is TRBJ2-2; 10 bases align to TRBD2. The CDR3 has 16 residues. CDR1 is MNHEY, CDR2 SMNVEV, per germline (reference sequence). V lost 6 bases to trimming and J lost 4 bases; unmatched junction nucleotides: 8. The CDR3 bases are TGTGCCAGCAGACCTCTAGCGGGAGAGGGCACCGGGGAGCTGTTTTTT. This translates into CASRPLAGEGTGELFF.

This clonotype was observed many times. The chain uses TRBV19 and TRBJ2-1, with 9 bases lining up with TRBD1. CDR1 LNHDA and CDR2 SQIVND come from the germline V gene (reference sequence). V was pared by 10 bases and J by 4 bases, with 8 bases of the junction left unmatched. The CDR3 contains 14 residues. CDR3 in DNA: TGTGCCACTAGCCGACAGGGGGAATACAATGAGCAGTTCTTC. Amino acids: CATSRQGEYNEQFF.

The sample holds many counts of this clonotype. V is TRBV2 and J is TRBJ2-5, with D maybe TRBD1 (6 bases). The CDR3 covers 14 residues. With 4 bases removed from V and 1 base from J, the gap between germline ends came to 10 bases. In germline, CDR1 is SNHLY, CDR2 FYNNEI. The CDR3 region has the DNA TGTGCCAGCAGTGTTAACAGGGTCCAAGAGACCCAGTACTTC. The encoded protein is CASSVNRVQETQYF.

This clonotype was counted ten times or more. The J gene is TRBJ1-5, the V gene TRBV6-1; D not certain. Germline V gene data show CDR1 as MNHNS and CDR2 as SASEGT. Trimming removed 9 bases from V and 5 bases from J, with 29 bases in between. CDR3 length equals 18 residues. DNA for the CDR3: TGTGCCAGTCGGACCCAAACCGTGTATACGAGGAGTTATCAGCCCCAGCATTTT. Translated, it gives CASRTQTVYTRSYQPQHF.

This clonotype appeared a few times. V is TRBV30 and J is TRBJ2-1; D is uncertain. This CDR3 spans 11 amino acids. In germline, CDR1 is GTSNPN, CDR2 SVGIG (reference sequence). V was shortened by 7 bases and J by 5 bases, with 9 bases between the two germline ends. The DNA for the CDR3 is TGTGCCTACGGTTCGGACAATGAGCAGTTCTTC. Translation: CAYGSDNEQFF.

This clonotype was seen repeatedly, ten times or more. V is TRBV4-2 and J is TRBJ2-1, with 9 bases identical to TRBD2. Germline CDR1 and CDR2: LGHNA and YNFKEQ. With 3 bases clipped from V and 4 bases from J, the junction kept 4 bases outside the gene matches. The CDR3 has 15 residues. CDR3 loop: CASSHRLAAYNEQFF. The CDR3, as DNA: TGTGCCAGCAGCCACCGACTAGCGGCGTACAATGAGCAGTTCTTC.

The CDR3 region is CASSPGNTIYF. CDR3 DNA sequence: TGTGCCAGCAGTCCTGGAAACACCATATATTTT. This chain uses TRBV12-3 or TRBV12-4 with TRBJ1-3; D remains unclear. The CDR3 consists of 11 residues. The V gene lost 5 bases and the J gene lost 2 bases, with 1 base spanning the gap.

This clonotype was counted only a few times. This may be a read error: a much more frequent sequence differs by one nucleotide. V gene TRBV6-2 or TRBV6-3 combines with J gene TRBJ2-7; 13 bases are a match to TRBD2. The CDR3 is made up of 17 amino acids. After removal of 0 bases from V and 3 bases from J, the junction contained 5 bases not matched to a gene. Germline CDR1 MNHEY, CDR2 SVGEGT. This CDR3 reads CASSYSPGTSGNYEQYF. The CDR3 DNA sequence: TGTGCCAGCAGTTACTCACCTGGGACTAGCGGGAACTACGAGCAGTACTTC.

This CDR3 reads CASSPPGQGRTYSNQPQHF. In DNA, the CDR3 is TGTGCCAGCAGTCCCCCCGGACAGGGCCGAACCTATAGCAATCAGCCCCAGCATTTT. The rearrangement uses TRBV28 and TRBJ1-5, with 8 nucleotides matching TRBD1. This CDR3 has 19 amino acids. The germline CDR1 and CDR2 sequences are MDHEN and SYDVKM. Unmatched junction bases numbered 15, after V lost 5 bases and J lost 0 bases.

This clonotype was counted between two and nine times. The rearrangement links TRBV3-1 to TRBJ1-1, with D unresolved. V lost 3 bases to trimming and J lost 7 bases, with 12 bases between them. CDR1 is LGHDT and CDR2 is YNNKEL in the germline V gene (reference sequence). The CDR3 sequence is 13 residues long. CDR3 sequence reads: CASSHRALGEAFF. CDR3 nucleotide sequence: TGTGCCAGCAGCCACCGGGCCCTTGGTGAAGCTTTCTTT. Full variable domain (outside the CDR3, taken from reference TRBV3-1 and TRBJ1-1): DTAVSQTPKYLVTQMGNDKSIKCEQNLGHDTMYWYKQDSKKFLKIMFSYNNKELIINETVPNRFSPKSPDKAHLNLHINSLELGDSAVYFCASSHRALGEAFFGQGTRLTVV.

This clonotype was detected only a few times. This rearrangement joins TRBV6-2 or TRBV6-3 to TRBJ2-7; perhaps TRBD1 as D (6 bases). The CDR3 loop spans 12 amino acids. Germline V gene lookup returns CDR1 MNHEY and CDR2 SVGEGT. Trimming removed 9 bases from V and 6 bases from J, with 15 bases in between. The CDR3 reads CASHEGVGEQYF. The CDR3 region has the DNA TGTGCCAGTCACGAGGGGGTAGGCGAGCAGTACTTC.

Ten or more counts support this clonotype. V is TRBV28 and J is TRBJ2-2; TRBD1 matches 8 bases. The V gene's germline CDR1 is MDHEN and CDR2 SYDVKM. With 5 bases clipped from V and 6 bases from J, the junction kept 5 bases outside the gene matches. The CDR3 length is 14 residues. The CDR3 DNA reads TGTGCCAGCAGTCTTACAGGGGGATCCGGGGAGCTGTTTTTT. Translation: CASSLTGGSGELFF.

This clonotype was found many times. The CDR3 reads CASSSAGGNYGYTF. As DNA, the CDR3 is TGTGCCAGCAGCTCCGCCGGGGGCAACTATGGCTACACCTTC. The chain carries TRBV7-2 and TRBJ1-2, with D possibly matching TRBD1 (6 bases). V lost 4 bases, J lost 2 bases, and 11 bases lay in between. This CDR3 has 14 amino acids. Germline CDR1 and CDR2: SGHTA and FQGNSA.

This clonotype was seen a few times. The CDR3 protein is CASSPTRDHSGNTIYF. The CDR3 DNA is TGTGCCAGCTCACCTACCCGGGACCATTCTGGAAACACCATATATTTT. V gene TRBV18 combines with J gene TRBJ1-3, with D possibly TRBD1 on 5 matching bases. Germline V gene data show CDR1 as KGHSH and CDR2 as LQKENI. This CDR3 is 16 amino acids long. The germline V and J ends were trimmed by 3 bases and 1 base, with 13 bases remaining between them.

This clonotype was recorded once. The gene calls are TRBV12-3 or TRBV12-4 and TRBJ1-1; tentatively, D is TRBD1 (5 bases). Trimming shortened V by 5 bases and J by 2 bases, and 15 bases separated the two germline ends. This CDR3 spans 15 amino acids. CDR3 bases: TGTGCCAGCAGTGACAGCTCAAGGGGAAACACTGAAGCTTTCTTT. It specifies CASSDSSRGNTEAFF.

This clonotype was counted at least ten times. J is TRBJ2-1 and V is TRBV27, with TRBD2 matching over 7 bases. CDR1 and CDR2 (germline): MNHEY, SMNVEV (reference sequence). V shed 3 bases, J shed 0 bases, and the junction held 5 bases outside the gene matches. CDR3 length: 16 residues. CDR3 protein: CASSFTSVSSYNEQFF. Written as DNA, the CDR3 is TGTGCCAGCAGTTTTACTAGCGTAAGCTCCTACAATGAGCAGTTCTTC.

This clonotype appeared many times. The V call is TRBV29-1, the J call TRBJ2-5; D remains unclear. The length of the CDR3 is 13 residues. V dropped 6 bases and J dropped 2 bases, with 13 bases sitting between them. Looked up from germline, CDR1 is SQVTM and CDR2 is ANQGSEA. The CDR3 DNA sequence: TGCAGCGTGGTACGGACGACGCAAGAGACCCAGTACTTC. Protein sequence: CSVVRTTQETQYF. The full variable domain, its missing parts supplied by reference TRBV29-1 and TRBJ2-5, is SAVISQKPSRDICQRGTSLTIQCQVDSQVTMMFWYRQQPGQSLTLIATANQGSEATYESGFVIDKFPISRPNLTFSTLTVSNMSPEDSSIYLCSVVRTTQETQYFGPGTRLLVL.

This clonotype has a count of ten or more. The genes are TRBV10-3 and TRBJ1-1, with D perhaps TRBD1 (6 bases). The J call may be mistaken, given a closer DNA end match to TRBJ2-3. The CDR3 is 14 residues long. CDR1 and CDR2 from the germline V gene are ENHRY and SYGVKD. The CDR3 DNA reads TGTGCCATCAGCGAACAGGGTTTGCTAGATACGCAGTATTTT. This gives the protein CAISEQGLLDTQYF.

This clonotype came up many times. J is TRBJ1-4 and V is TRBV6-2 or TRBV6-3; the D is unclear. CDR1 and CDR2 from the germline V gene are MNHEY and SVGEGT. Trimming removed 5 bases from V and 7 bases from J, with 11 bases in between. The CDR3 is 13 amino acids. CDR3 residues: CASSPLWGEKLFF. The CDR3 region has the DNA TGTGCCAGCAGTCCCCTGTGGGGTGAAAAACTGTTTTTT.

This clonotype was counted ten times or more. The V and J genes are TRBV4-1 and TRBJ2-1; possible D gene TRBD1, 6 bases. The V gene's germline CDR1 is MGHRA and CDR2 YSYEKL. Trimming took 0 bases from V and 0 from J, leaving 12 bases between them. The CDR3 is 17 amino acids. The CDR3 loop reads CASSQERDTFSYNEQFF. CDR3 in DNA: TGCGCCAGCAGCCAAGAAAGGGACACCTTCTCCTACAATGAGCAGTTCTTC.

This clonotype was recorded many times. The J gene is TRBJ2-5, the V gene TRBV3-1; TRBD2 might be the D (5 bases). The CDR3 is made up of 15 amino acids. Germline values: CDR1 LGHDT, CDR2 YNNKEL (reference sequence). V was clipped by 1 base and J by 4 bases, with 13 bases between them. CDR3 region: CASSQVEGAGETQYF. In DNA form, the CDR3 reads TGTGCCAGCAGCCAAGTTGAGGGTGCGGGAGAGACCCAGTACTTC.

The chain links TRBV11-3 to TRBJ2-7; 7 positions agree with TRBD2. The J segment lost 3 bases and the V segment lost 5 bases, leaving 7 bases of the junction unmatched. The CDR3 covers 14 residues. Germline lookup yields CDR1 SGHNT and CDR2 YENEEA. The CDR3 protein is CASSPGLGVYEQYF. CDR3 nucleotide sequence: TGTGCCAGCAGCCCAGGACTAGGGGTCTACGAGCAGTACTTC.

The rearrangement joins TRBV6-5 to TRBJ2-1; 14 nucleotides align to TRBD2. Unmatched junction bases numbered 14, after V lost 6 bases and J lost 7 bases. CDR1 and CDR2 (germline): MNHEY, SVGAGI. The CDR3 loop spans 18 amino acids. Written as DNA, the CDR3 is TGTGCCAGCAGCTACGGAAGACTAGCGGGAGGGCCAAGGAATGAGCAGTTCTTC. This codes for CASSYGRLAGGPRNEQFF.

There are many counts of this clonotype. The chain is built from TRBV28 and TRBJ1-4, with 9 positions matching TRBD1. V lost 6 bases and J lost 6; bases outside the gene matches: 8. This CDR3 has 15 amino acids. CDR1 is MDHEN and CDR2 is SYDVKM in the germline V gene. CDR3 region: CASSSPGQGDEKLFF. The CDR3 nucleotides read TGTGCCAGCAGCTCACCGGGACAGGGTGATGAAAAACTGTTTTTT.

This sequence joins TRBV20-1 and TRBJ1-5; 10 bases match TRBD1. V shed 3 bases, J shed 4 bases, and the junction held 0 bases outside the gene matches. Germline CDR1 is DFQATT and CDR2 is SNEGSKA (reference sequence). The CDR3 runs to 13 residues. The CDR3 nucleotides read TGCAGTGCTAGGGACAGGGGGAATCAGCCCCAGCATTTT. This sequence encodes CSARDRGNQPQHF.

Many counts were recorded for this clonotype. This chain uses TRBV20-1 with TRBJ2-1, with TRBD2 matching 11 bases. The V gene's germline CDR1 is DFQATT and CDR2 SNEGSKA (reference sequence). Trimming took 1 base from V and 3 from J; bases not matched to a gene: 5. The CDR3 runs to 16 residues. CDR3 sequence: CSARGGLAVHYNEQFF. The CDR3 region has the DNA TGCAGTGCTAGAGGGGGACTAGCGGTACACTACAATGAGCAGTTCTTC.

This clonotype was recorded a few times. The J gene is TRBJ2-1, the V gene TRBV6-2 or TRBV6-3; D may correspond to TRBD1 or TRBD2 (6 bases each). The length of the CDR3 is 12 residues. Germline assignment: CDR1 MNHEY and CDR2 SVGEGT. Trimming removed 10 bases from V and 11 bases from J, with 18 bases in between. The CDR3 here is CATGGPGPKQFF. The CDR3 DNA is TGTGCCACCGGGGGCCCGGGACCGAAGCAGTTCTTC.

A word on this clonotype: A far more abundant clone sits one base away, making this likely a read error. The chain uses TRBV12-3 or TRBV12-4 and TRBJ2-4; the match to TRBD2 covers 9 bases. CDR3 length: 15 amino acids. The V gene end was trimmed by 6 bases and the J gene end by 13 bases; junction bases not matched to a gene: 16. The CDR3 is CASSPTSGAYNEQYF. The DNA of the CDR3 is TGTGCCAGCAGCCCGACTAGCGGAGCCTACAATGAGCAGTACTTC.

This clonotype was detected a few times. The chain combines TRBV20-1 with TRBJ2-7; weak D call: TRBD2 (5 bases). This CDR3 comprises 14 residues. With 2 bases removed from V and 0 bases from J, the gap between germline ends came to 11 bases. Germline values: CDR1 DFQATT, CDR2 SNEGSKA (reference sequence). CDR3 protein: CSARMVGVSYEQYF. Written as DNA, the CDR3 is TGCAGTGCTAGAATGGTCGGGGTCTCCTACGAGCAGTACTTC.

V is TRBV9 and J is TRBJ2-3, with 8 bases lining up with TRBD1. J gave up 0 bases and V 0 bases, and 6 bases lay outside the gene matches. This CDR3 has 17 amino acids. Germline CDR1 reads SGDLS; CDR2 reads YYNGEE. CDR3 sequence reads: CASSVAPTGGSTDTQYF. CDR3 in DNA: TGTGCCAGCAGCGTAGCCCCTACAGGGGGAAGCACAGATACGCAGTATTTT.

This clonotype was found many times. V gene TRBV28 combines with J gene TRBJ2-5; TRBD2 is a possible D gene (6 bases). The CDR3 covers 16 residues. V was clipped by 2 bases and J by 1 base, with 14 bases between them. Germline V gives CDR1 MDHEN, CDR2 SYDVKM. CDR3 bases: TGTGCCAGCAGTTTAGGTCCGGAGGGAATCCAAGAGACCCAGTACTTC. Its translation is CASSLGPEGIQETQYF.

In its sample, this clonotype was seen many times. DNA for the CDR3: TGTGCCAGTAGTATGGATTATTCCTACGAGCAGTACTTC. Translated, it gives CASSMDYSYEQYF. This sequence joins TRBV19 and TRBJ2-7; D remains ambiguous. Germline V gene sequence: CDR1 LNHDA, CDR2 SQIVND (reference sequence). Trimming left V 3 bases short and J 1 base short, with 7 bases between. The CDR3 length is 13 residues.